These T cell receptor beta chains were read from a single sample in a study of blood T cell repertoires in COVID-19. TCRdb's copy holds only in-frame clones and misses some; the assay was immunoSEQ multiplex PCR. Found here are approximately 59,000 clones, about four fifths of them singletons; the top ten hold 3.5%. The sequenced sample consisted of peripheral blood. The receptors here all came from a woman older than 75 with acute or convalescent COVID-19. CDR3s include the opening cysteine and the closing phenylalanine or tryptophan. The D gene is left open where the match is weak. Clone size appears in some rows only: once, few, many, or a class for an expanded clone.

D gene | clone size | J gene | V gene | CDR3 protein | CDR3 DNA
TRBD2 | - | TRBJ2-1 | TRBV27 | CASSSSGGPNEQFF | TGTGCCAGCAGTTCTAGCGGGGGTCCTAATGAGCAGTTCTTC
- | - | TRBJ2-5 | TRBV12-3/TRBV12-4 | CASSLGGPQYF | TGTGCCAGCAGTTTGGGGGGGCCCCAGTACTTC
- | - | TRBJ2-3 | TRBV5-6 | CASSFPGALGEDTQYF | TGTGCCAGCAGCTTCCCAGGGGCCTTAGGGGAAGATACGCAGTATTTT
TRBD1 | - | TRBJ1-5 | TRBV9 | CASSAGTGNQPQHF | TGTGCCAGCAGCGCAGGGACAGGGAATCAGCCCCAGCATTTT
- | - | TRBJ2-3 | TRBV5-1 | CASSLESTQYF | TGCGCCAGCAGCCTAGAAAGTACGCAGTATTTT
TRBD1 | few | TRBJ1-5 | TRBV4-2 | CASSPSGGGQPQHF | TGTGCCAGCAGCCCCTCGGGAGGGGGCCAGCCCCAGCATTTT
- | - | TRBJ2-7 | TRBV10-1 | CASSEFVSGGSYEQYF | TGCGCCAGCAGTGAGTTTGTGTCAGGGGGGTCCTACGAGCAGTACTTC
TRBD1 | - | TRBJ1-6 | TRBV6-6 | CASRPGTGNNSPLHF | TGTGCCAGCAGGCCCGGGACAGGAAATAATTCACCCCTCCACTTT
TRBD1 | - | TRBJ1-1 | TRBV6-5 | CASDRDRFLNAEAFF | TGTGCCAGCGACCGGGACAGGTTTTTGAACGCTGAAGCTTTCTTT
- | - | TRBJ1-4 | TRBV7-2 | CASSLGGRGSNEKLFF | TGTGCCAGCAGCTTAGGGGGGCGAGGATCCAATGAAAAACTGTTTTTT
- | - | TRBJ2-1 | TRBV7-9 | CASSFQGRISYNEQFF | TGTGCCAGCAGCTTTCAGGGGCGAATCTCCTACAATGAGCAGTTCTTC
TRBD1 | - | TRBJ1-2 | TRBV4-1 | CASSQTGGQGYGYTF | TGCGCCAGCAGCCAGACAGGGGGCCAGGGCTATGGCTACACCTTC
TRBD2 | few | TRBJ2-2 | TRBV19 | CASSIKLAGPTGELFF | TGTGCCAGTAGTATTAAACTAGCGGGACCCACCGGGGAGCTGTTTTTT
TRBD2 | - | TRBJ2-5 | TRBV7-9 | CASSSSLAGGPRETQYF | TGTGCCAGCAGCTCCTCACTAGCGGGAGGGCCACGGGAGACCCAGTACTTC
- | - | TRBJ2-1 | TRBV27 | CASSFNVKGDEQFF | TGTGCCAGCAGTTTTAATGTTAAAGGGGATGAGCAGTTCTTC
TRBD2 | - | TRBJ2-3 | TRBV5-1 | CASSNGDYTDTQYF | TGCGCCAGCAGCAACGGGGACTACACAGATACGCAGTATTTT
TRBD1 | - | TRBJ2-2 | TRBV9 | CASSATTGGTGELFF | TGTGCCAGCAGCGCGACGACAGGGGGTACCGGGGAGCTGTTTTTT
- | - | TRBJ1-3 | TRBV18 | CASSPFSGRRDSGNTIYF | TGTGCCAGCTCACCATTCTCTGGACGCCGGGACTCTGGAAACACCATATATTTT
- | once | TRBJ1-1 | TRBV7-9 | CASSPLGQGSLANTEAFF | TGTGCCAGCAGCCCGCTAGGGCAGGGGTCGCTCGCGAACACTGAAGCTTTCTTT
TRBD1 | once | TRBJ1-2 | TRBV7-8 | CASSLVAGQVPYGYTF | TGTGCCAGCAGCTTAGTAGCCGGACAGGTGCCCTATGGCTACACCTTC
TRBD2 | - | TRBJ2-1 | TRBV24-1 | CATSDWGLAANNEQFF | TGTGCCACCAGTGATTGGGGACTAGCGGCCAACAATGAGCAGTTCTTC
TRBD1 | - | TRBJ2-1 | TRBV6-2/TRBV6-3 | CASSSGGPEQFF | TGTGCCAGCAGCTCAGGGGGCCCGGAGCAGTTCTTC
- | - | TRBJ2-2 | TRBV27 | CASMRDGDTGELFF | TGTGCTTCTATGCGGGATGGGGACACCGGGGAGCTGTTTTTT
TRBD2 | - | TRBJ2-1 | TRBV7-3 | CASSLTPAGLAGGSSYNEQFF | TGTGCCAGCAGCTTAACCCCCGCCGGACTAGCGGGGGGTAGCTCCTACAATGAGCAGTTCTTC
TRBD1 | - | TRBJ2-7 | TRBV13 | CASEVQGAHEQYF | TGTGCCAGCGAGGTGCAGGGGGCCCACGAGCAGTACTTC
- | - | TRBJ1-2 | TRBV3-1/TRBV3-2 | CASSQLQGYGYTF | TGTGCCAGCAGCCAACTACAGGGTTATGGCTACACCTTC
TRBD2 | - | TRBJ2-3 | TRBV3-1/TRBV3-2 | CASSQASGRTDTQYF | TGTGCCAGCAGCCAAGCTAGCGGTCGCACAGATACGCAGTATTTT
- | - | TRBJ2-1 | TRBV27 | CASSSQVSGYNEQFF | TGTGCCAGCAGTTCCCAGGTGTCGGGGTACAATGAGCAGTTCTTC
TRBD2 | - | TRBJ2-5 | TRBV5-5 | CASTLTSGKTGETQYF | TGTGCCAGCACCCTGACTAGCGGGAAAACCGGGGAGACCCAGTACTTC
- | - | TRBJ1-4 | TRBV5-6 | CASSFGTGSTNEKLFF | TGTGCCAGCAGCTTCGGTACAGGGTCAACTAATGAAAAACTGTTTTTT
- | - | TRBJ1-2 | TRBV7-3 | CASSADRVYGYTF | TGTGCCAGCAGCGCGGACAGAGTTTATGGCTACACCTTC
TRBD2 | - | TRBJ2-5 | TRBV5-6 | CASSRGGGGQETQYF | TGTGCCAGCAGCCGGGGAGGCGGGGGGCAAGAGACCCAGTACTTC
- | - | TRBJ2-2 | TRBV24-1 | CATSGQEVLNTGELFF | TGTGCCACCAGTGGACAGGAAGTGTTGAACACCGGGGAGCTGTTTTTT
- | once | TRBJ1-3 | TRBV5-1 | CASSLDSHFSGNTIYF | TGCGCCAGCAGTTTGGACAGCCACTTCTCTGGAAACACCATATATTTT
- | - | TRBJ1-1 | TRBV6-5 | CASIRTGTLNTEAFF | TGTGCCAGCATCAGAACAGGGACATTGAACACTGAAGCTTTCTTT
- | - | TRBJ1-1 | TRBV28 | CASSPPPGGGTEAFF | TGTGCCAGCAGTCCACCCCCTGGGGGGGGCACTGAAGCTTTCTTT
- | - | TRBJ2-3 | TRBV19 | CASSIAGEDTQYF | TGTGCCAGTAGTATAGCTGGAGAGGATACGCAGTATTTT
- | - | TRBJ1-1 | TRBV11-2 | CASSGGGLMNTEAFF | TGTGCCAGCAGCGGCGGGGGGCTCATGAACACTGAAGCTTTCTTT
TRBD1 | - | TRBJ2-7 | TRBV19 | CASSIFGTGSYEQYF | TGTGCCAGTAGTATATTTGGGACAGGGTCCTACGAGCAGTACTTC
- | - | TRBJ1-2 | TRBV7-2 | CASSLGGSGTANYGYTF | TGTGCCAGCAGCTTAGGCGGCAGCGGTACAGCTAACTATGGCTACACCTTC
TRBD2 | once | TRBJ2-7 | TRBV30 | CAWRPSGTSSYEQYF | TGTGCCTGGAGGCCTTCCGGGACTAGCTCGTACGAGCAGTACTTC
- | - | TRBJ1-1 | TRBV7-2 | CASTSNVLGGGAFF | TGTGCCAGCACCTCCAACGTACTTGGGGGAGGTGCTTTCTTT
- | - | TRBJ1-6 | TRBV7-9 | CASSLGAAHNSPLHF | TGTGCCAGCAGCTTAGGGGCAGCTCATAATTCACCCCTCCACTTT
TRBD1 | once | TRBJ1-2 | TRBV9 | CASDSVGQGTHGYTF | TGTGCCAGCGATTCAGTGGGACAGGGTACCCATGGCTACACCTTC
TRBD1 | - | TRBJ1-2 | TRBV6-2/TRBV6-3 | CASSYAGQGLGYTF | TGTGCCAGCAGTTACGCTGGACAGGGGTTGGGCTACACCTTC
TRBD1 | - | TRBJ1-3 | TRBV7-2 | CASSDREGGNTIYF | TGTGCCAGCAGTGACAGGGAAGGCGGAAACACCATATATTTT
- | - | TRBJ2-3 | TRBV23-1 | CASSQSELSRNARDTQYF | TGCGCCAGCAGTCAATCGGAGCTGTCTCGGAACGCTCGAGATACGCAGTATTTT
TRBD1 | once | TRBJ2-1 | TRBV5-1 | CASNLEAGQGNEQFF | TGCGCCAGCAACCTGGAGGCGGGACAGGGTAATGAGCAGTTCTTC
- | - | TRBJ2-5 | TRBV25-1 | CATDRRQVETQYF | TGTGCCACCGACCGAAGGCAGGTCGAGACCCAGTACTTC
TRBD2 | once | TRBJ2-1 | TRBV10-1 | CASSESLGSGSVNNEQFF | TGCGCCAGCAGTGAGTCGCTGGGGAGCGGGAGTGTTAACAATGAGCAGTTCTTC
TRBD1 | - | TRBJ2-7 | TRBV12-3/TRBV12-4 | CASRQGAYEQYF | TGTGCCAGCAGACAGGGGGCCTACGAGCAGTACTTC
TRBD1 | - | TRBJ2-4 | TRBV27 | CASSPPGTGWDIQYF | TGTGCCAGCAGTCCTCCCGGGACAGGGTGGGACATTCAGTACTTC
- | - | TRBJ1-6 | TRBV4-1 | CASSQGADLSPLHF | TGCGCCAGCAGCCAAGGGGCCGACCTTTCACCCCTCCACTTT
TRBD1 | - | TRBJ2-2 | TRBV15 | CATSRGRAGELFF | TGTGCCACCTCCAGGGGGCGAGCCGGGGAGCTGTTTTTT
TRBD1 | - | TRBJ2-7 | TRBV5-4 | CASSPGTADYEQYF | TGTGCCAGCAGCCCCGGGACAGCTGACTACGAGCAGTACTTC
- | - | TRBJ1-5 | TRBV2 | CASRVGGAINQPQHF | TGTGCCAGCAGGGTAGGGGGGGCGATCAATCAGCCCCAGCATTTT
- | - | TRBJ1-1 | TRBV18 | CASSPQGENTEAFF | TGTGCCAGCTCACCACAGGGGGAGAACACTGAAGCTTTCTTT
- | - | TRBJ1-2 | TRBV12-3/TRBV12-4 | CASSLGGVGGYTF | TGTGCCAGCAGTTTGGGGGGTGTGGGTGGCTACACCTTC
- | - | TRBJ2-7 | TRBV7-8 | CASSFPTGVSYEQYF | TGTGCCAGCAGCTTTCCTACTGGAGTCTCCTACGAGCAGTACTTC
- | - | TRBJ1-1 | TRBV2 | CASKHLRDTEAFF | TGTGCCAGCAAACACCTCCGGGACACTGAAGCTTTCTTT